The entry below gives a single T cell receptor (beta chain) sequence along with its context. Germline CDR1 is LGHDT and CDR2 is YNNKEL (reference sequence). There are 20 residues in the CDR3. Trimming took off 6 bases at V and 0 bases at J, with 27 bases between the two ends. This sample was taken from a study of blood T cell repertoires in COVID-19. Overall study: Nucleic acid was either cDNA or gDNA, and it came from T cells, B-cell-depleted T cells, or PBMCs.

Authors' data handling: By means of reference gene primer amplification, nucleated cell counts were estimated. TCRdb keeps only in-frame clones here, not all; method: immunoSEQ multiplex PCR. That table furnishes V, J and clone size, whereas the DNA furnished D and trimming. Counted here are roughly 260,000 clones, less than 85% occurring once; the ten biggest clones make up about 3.4%. The TCR comes from a woman aged 18-35 years with acute or convalescent COVID-19. V gene TRBV3-1 (or the pseudogene TRBV3-2) combines with J gene TRBJ2-1; tentative D call: TRBD1 (6 bases). Sequenced: peripheral blood. CDR3 sequence reads: CASRPVDRKSRVRSYNEQFF. For the CDR3, the DNA is TGTGCCAGCAGACCCGTCGACAGGAAATCGCGGGTACGCTCCTACAATGAGCAGTTCTTC.